This TCR beta chain was sequenced during a study of blood T cells in healthy people across ages. Overall study findings and caveats: Higher naive T cell percentage went strongly together with higher TCR beta diversity. Total diversity from one million sequenced T cells was likely underestimated.

Turning to this clonotype: Its antigen is unknown.

CDR3 length equals 16 residues. The V gene's germline CDR1 is SGHDT and CDR2 YYEEEE. V was cut by 0 bases and J by 0 bases, with 13 bases left in between. Primers used in a second PCR of roughly 6 to 12 cycles were a sample-barcoded 5' primer and a J-beta primer mix. Sequencing yielded, for each sample, at least 2.5 million paired-end reads carrying CDR3. A single record per CDR3 protein comes from TCRdb applying MiXCR to the 5' RACE reads. The sample shows over a million distinct CDR3 sequences, roughly 45% of them seen only once. The donors, healthy Caucasians from Russia, were aged roughly 6 to 90.

This receptor was identified in a woman aged 60-75 years in good health. The V and J genes are TRBV5-6 and TRBJ2-7, with D possibly matching TRBD1 (6 bases). Sequenced: blood. The CDR3 DNA reads TGTGCCAGCAGCTTGGCCCCAGGGGAGAGCTCCTACGAGCAGTACTTC. Encoded protein: CASSLAPGESSYEQYF.